Each of the 29 T cell receptor beta chains below was sequenced from the same sample in a study of blood T cell repertoires in COVID-19. Produced via immunoSEQ multiplex PCR; TCRdb's table is partial and in-frame only. The profile covers a few hundred thousand clones, with 70% to 90% appearing a single time and 6.6% taken by the ten largest. The sequencing input was PBMCs or T cells enriched from blood (not recorded which). These receptors were taken from a woman between 45 and 65 years old who had been exposed to COVID-19.

V is TRBV14 and J is TRBJ2-1; TRBD1 might be the D (5 bases). The length of the CDR3 is 12 residues. Germline assignment: CDR1 SGHDN and CDR2 FVKESK. Trimming shortened V by 3 bases and J by 13 bases, and 13 bases separated the two germline ends. The CDR3 loop is CASSHGPGHQFF. The CDR3 DNA follows: TGTGCCAGCAGCCATGGCCCAGGGCATCAGTTCTTC.

This chain uses TRBV6-1 with TRBJ2-5; TRBD2 agrees at 7 bases. The germline V gene encodes CDR1 MNHNS and CDR2 SASEGT. The ends lost 0 bases at V and 7 bases at J; junction bases unmatched: 5. The CDR3 loop spans 14 amino acids. CDR3 coding DNA: TGTGCCAGCAGTGAAGCGCAGACGGGGGGGACCCAGTACTTC. This sequence encodes CASSEAQTGGTQYF.

CDR3 sequence reads: CASSEDGTGYYEQYF. Written as DNA, the CDR3 is TGTGCCAGCAGTGAAGACGGGACAGGGTACTACGAGCAGTACTTC. The chain couples TRBV2 to TRBJ2-7, with 9 bases lining up with TRBD1. The CDR3 totals 15 residues. V was clipped by 1 base and J by 3 bases; unmatched bases: 4. Germline V gives CDR1 SNHLY, CDR2 FYNNEI.

This chain links TRBV10-2 with TRBJ2-3; 16 bases line up with TRBD2. The CDR3 spans 15 residues. V lost 6 bases and J lost 5; bases outside the gene matches: 2. Germline CDR1 and CDR2: WSHSY and SAAADI. The CDR3 nucleotides are TGCGCCAGCAGGGGACTAGCGGGGGGGCAAGATACGCAGTATTTT. Protein product: CASRGLAGGQDTQYF.

This chain uses TRBV5-1 with TRBJ2-2, with no clear D. The germline V and J ends were trimmed by 5 bases and 4 bases, with 9 bases remaining between them. CDR1 is SGHRS and CDR2 is YFSETQ in the germline V gene. The CDR3 length is 13 residues. CDR3 protein: CASSKRSTGELFF. The CDR3 nucleotides read TGCGCCAGCAGTAAGCGTAGCACCGGGGAGCTGTTTTTT. Variable domain in full (rest from reference TRBV5-1 and TRBJ2-2): KAGVTQTPRYLIKTRGQQVTLSCSPISGHRSVSWYQQTPGQGLQFLFEYFSETQRNKGNFPGRFSGRQFSNSRSEMNVSTLELGDSALYLCASSKRSTGELFFGEGSRLTVL.

The chain has TRBV7-9 and TRBJ2-7, with 12 positions matching TRBD1. Germline CDR1 and CDR2: SEHNR and FQNEAQ (reference sequence). The CDR3 sequence is 18 residues long. V shed 4 bases, J shed 3 bases, and the junction held 13 bases outside the gene matches. The DNA for the CDR3 is TGTGCCAGCAGCTCCGGGACAGGGGGCTCGTCCTCGGGCTACGAGCAGTACTTC. It is translated as CASSSGTGGSSSGYEQYF.

V gene TRBV2 combines with J gene TRBJ1-6; D is uncertain. Trimming shortened V by 6 bases and J by 0 bases, and 15 bases separated the two germline ends. Germline CDR1 is SNHLY and CDR2 is FYNNEI. CDR3 size: 17 residues. In nucleotides, the CDR3 is TGTGCCAGCAGACTTAACTCGGGGAGCTCCTATAATTCACCCCTCCACTTT. Its translation: CASRLNSGSSYNSPLHF.

The V gene is TRBV28, the J gene TRBJ2-7; 11 positions match TRBD2. The CDR3 contains 15 residues. Germline-derived CDR1 and CDR2 are MDHEN and SYDVKM. V dropped 7 bases and J dropped 2; count of bases not matched to a gene: 7. The CDR3 coding sequence is TGTGCCAGCACCCCGGGTAGCGGGGGGGCCTACGAGCAGTACTTC. Its protein product is CASTPGSGGAYEQYF.

The chain links TRBV19 to TRBJ2-5, with D tentatively TRBD1 (6 bases). CDR3 length equals 12 residues. V was clipped by 1 base and J by 14 bases, with 14 bases between them. The germline V gene has CDR1 LNHDA and CDR2 SQIVND (reference sequence). As DNA, the CDR3 is TGTGCCAGTAGTATAGGATCTCGAGGGGGATACTTC. The encoded protein is CASSIGSRGGYF.

The chain couples TRBV7-2 to TRBJ1-2; D uncertain. Between the trimmed V and J ends, which lost 5 bases and 3 bases, there was a span of 7 bases. The CDR3 loop spans 12 amino acids. Looked up from germline, CDR1 is SGHTA and CDR2 is FQGNSA. The CDR3 nucleotides read TGTGCCAGCAGCCTTCCAGACTATGGCTACACCTTC. Translation gives CASSLPDYGYTF. The full variable domain, rest sourced from reference TRBV7-2 and TRBJ1-2, is GAGVSQSPSNKVTEKGKDVELRCDPISGHTALYWYRQSLGQGLEFLIYFQGNSAPDKSGLPSDRFSAERTGGSVSTLTIQRTQQEDSAVYLCASSLPDYGYTFGSGTRLTVV.

This clone was recorded a few times. The chain is built from TRBV6-5 and TRBJ1-3; D call uncertain. Germline V CDR1 and CDR2: MNHEY, SVGAGI. This CDR3 comprises 14 residues. Trimming left V 7 bases short and J 0 bases short, with 10 bases between. CDR3 bases: TGTGCCAGCAACCACGGTGTCTCTGGAAACACCATATATTTT. It specifies CASNHGVSGNTIYF.

The J gene is TRBJ1-4, the V gene TRBV28; D gene ambiguous. From germline, CDR1 is MDHEN and CDR2 SYDVKM. CDR3 length equals 14 residues. V shed 6 bases and J shed 6 bases, with 14 bases lying between them. The DNA of the CDR3 is TGTGCCAGCAGGCATCTTAGCTCTTATGAAAAACTGTTTTTT. Residues: CASRHLSSYEKLFF.

The gene calls are TRBV7-8 and TRBJ1-1; tentative D call: TRBD1 (5 bases). The germline gives CDR1 SGHVS, CDR2 FQNEAQ. The CDR3 totals 14 residues. V was trimmed by 5 bases and J by 4 bases, leaving 14 bases between them. The CDR3 spells CASSPRRGSTEAFF. The CDR3 DNA reads TGTGCCAGCAGCCCCCGGCGGGGGTCCACTGAAGCTTTCTTT.

The chain links TRBV28 to TRBJ2-7; TRBD1 agrees at 8 bases. From germline, CDR1 is MDHEN and CDR2 SYDVKM. CDR3 length equals 15 residues. Trimming cost V 6 bases and J 0 bases; bases outside gene matches: 7. The CDR3 DNA reads as TGTGCCAGCAGCGCTGGGACAGGTCACTCCTACGAGCAGTACTTC. It encodes CASSAGTGHSYEQYF.

This clone is a singleton in its sample. V is TRBV19 and J is TRBJ2-2; 11 nucleotides match TRBD2. CDR3 length equals 15 residues. Losses at the gene ends were 5 bases for V and 6 bases for J; bases not matched to a gene: 5. The V gene's germline CDR1 is LNHDA and CDR2 SQIVND (reference sequence). CDR3: CASSSLAGGPGELFF. The CDR3 DNA follows: TGTGCCAGTAGTTCCCTAGCGGGGGGCCCCGGGGAGCTGTTTTTT.

This CDR3 reads CATSREKSVGVTDTQYF. Written as DNA, the CDR3 is TGTGCCACCAGCAGAGAAAAATCTGTCGGTGTAACGGATACGCAGTATTTT. V and J are TRBV15 and TRBJ2-3; D remains unclear. V was pared by 0 bases and J by 6 bases, with 19 bases between. The CDR3 is made up of 17 amino acids. Germline V gives CDR1 LNHNV, CDR2 YYDKDF (reference sequence).

The chain is built from TRBV14 and TRBJ1-1; tentatively, D is TRBD1 (5 bases). This CDR3 spans 14 amino acids. V lost 4 bases and J lost 5, with 14 bases in between. Germline-derived CDR1 and CDR2 are SGHDN and FVKESK. This CDR3 reads CASSPSRGRTEAFF. The DNA for the CDR3 is TGTGCCAGCAGCCCGTCGCGGGGGAGGACTGAAGCTTTCTTT.

The chain joins TRBV7-7 to TRBJ2-2, with D possibly TRBD1 on 6 matching bases. Trimming shortened V by 1 base and J by 3 bases, and 6 bases separated the two germline ends. Germline V lookup: CDR1 SSHAT, CDR2 FNYEAQ (reference sequence). The CDR3 contains 14 residues. The CDR3 DNA is TGTGCCAGCAGCTTAGGGACAGACACCGGGGAGCTGTTTTTT. Its translation: CASSLGTDTGELFF.

The chain recombines TRBV6-5 with TRBJ1-5; a weak D match, TRBD1 (6 bases). In germline, CDR1 is MNHEY, CDR2 SVGAGI. This CDR3 has 15 amino acids. Trimming took off 6 bases at V and 7 bases at J, with 19 bases between the two ends. In DNA, the CDR3 is TGTGCCAGCAGGGGGGGCAGGGACTACAGACAGCCCCAGCATTTT. Translating it yields CASRGGRDYRQPQHF.

V and J are TRBV6-6 and TRBJ2-3; D is unclear. This CDR3 has 12 residues. V was cut by 11 bases and J by 2 bases, with 11 bases left in between. Germline V CDR1 and CDR2: MNHNY, SVGAGI (reference sequence). CDR3 residues: CAAADHTDTQYF. The CDR3, as DNA: TGTGCCGCGGCGGATCACACAGATACGCAGTATTTT.

The V and J genes are TRBV7-2 and TRBJ2-1; D is perhaps TRBD1 (5 bases). Germline V lookup: CDR1 SGHTA, CDR2 FQGNSA. CDR3 length equals 13 residues. Trimming took off 5 bases at V and 7 bases at J, with 12 bases between the two ends. The CDR3 DNA reads as TGTGCCAGCAGCATACCGACAGAGAATGAGCAGTTCTTC. Protein: CASSIPTENEQFF.

V is TRBV5-6 and J is TRBJ2-7; 8 bases align to TRBD1. Germline loops: CDR1 SGHDT, CDR2 YYEEEE. The trim removed 0 bases at V and 2 bases at J, leaving 1 base unmatched. The CDR3 totals 14 residues. CDR3 nucleotides: TGTGCCAGCAGCTTGGAACAGGGGGCCTACGAGCAGTACTTC. Translation: CASSLEQGAYEQYF.

This clone was picked up one time. The CDR3 region is CASSLGLAREQYF. The CDR3 DNA reads as TGTGCCAGCAGCTTGGGACTAGCCCGCGAGCAGTACTTC. The gene calls are TRBV5-6 and TRBJ2-7; 7 bases match TRBD2. The junction had 3 bases not matched to a gene; V was cut back by 0 bases and J by 6 bases. The CDR3 is 13 residues long. CDR1 and CDR2 (germline): SGHDT, YYEEEE.

V usage is TRBV2 and J usage is TRBJ2-5; D unresolved. Germline loops: CDR1 SNHLY, CDR2 FYNNEI. V lost 4 bases, J lost 7 bases, and 13 bases lay in between. The CDR3 is 13 amino acids. The CDR3 DNA follows: TGTGCCAGCAGTGTATATGCTCCGGGGACCCAGTACTTC. Its protein is CASSVYAPGTQYF.

The chain is built from TRBV12-5 and TRBJ2-1; D not resolved. Trimming removed 0 bases at V and 9 bases at J, with 9 bases between. CDR1 and CDR2 (germline): LGHNT, FRNRAP. The CDR3 runs to 13 residues. The CDR3 loop reads CASGLVTIGEQFF. The DNA for the CDR3 is TGTGCTAGTGGTTTGGTAACTATAGGTGAGCAGTTCTTC.

The chain couples TRBV2 to TRBJ2-7; 9 bases are shared with TRBD2. With V trimmed by 1 base and J by 6 bases, 4 bases remained unmatched. Germline assignment: CDR1 SNHLY and CDR2 FYNNEI. This CDR3 contains 14 residues. CDR3 coding DNA: TGTGCCAGCAGTGAAGTTCTAGCGGGGTTCGAGCAGTACTTC. Translated, it gives CASSEVLAGFEQYF.

This chain links TRBV5-5 with TRBJ2-5; weak D call: TRBD2 (6 bases). The germline V gene has CDR1 SGHKS and CDR2 YYEKEE (reference sequence). The ends were cut back, 7 bases at V and 5 bases at J, with 18 bases in the middle. This CDR3 comprises 14 residues. The CDR3 region has the DNA TGTGCCAGCCAGGCGGGGCCGTCTCTGGAGACCCAGTACTTC. Residues: CASQAGPSLETQYF.

The chain is built from TRBV5-1 and TRBJ2-5; 10 nucleotides agree with TRBD2. Germline lookup yields CDR1 SGHRS and CDR2 YFSETQ. The CDR3 has 15 amino acids. V shed 4 bases and J 6 bases; nucleotides not matched to a gene: 9. The CDR3 sequence is CASSLDFSGGKTQYF. Written as DNA, the CDR3 is TGCGCCAGCAGCCTGGATTTTAGCGGGGGGAAGACCCAGTACTTC.

This clone has a handful of counts. This CDR3 is CASSLSGGDNEQFF. The CDR3 DNA follows: TGTGCCAGCAGCCTTAGCGGGGGGGACAATGAGCAGTTCTTC. The rearrangement uses TRBV5-5 and TRBJ2-1; 11 bases fit TRBD2. The germline CDR1 and CDR2 sequences are SGHKS and YYEKEE (reference sequence). J lost 5 bases, V lost 4 bases, and 2 bases had no gene match. The CDR3 totals 14 residues.